These 14 T cell receptor beta chains originate from one sample sequenced in a study of blood T cell repertoires in COVID-19. The data were produced by immunoSEQ multiplex PCR, yet TCRdb's version contains in-frame clones alone and is incomplete. In the table there are around 140,000 clones, about 76% of which are singletons. Sequenced input: peripheral blood. Source of these receptors: a woman aged 55-69 years with active or convalescent COVID-19.

This chain connects TRBV28 to TRBJ1-6, with D perhaps matching TRBD1 (6 bases). The CDR3 runs 16 residues. The ends were cut back, 10 bases at V and 4 bases at J, with 20 bases in the middle. CDR1 MDHEN and CDR2 SYDVKM come from the germline V gene. CDR3: CATGQLSYTYNSPLHF. The DNA for the CDR3 is TGTGCCACCGGACAGCTTTCCTACACATATAATTCACCCCTCCACTTT. The full variable domain, completed using reference TRBV28 and TRBJ1-6, is DVKVTQSSRYLVKRTGEKVFLECVQDMDHENMFWYRQDPGLGLRLIYFSYDVKMKEKGDIPEGYSVSREKKERFSLILESASTNQTSMYLCATGQLSYTYNSPLHFGNGTRLTVT.

The chain links TRBV19 to TRBJ2-7; TRBD1 matches 10 bases. The CDR3 extends over 14 amino acids. Germline trimming cut 7 bases from V and 5 bases from J; bases unmatched to any gene: 8. CDR1 and CDR2 (germline): LNHDA, SQIVND (reference sequence). The CDR3 DNA sequence: TGTGCCAGTACTTCCCGGGACAGGGGAGACGAGCAGTACTTC. It yields the protein CASTSRDRGDEQYF.

The chain joins TRBV14 to TRBJ2-5; 9 nucleotides agree with TRBD1. Unmatched junction bases numbered 15, after V lost 3 bases and J lost 4 bases. Germline V gene sequence: CDR1 SGHDN, CDR2 FVKESK. The CDR3 loop spans 18 amino acids. The CDR3 protein is CASSQGENRDRARETQYF. DNA for the CDR3: TGTGCCAGCAGCCAGGGAGAGAACCGGGACAGGGCCAGAGAGACCCAGTACTTC.

This clone was picked up one time. The chain couples TRBV7-2 to TRBJ1-5; D perhaps matches TRBD1 (5 bases). The CDR3 runs 15 residues. Germline CDR1 is SGHTA and CDR2 is FQGNSA. The V and J ends lost 3 bases and 5 bases respectively, with 14 bases between them. The CDR3 DNA reads as TGTGCCAGCAGCTTCATGTGGGGGGATCATCAGCCCCAGCATTTT. This codes for CASSFMWGDHQPQHF.

The chain employs TRBV6-5 and TRBJ1-1; perhaps TRBD1 as D (5 bases). Trimming took 0 bases from V and 3 from J, leaving 11 bases between them. The CDR3 is 15 residues long. Germline V gene sequence: CDR1 MNHEY, CDR2 SVGAGI. Here the CDR3 reads CASSYSARGDTEAFF. The CDR3 DNA follows: TGTGCCAGCAGTTACTCGGCCCGGGGGGACACTGAAGCTTTCTTT.

V is TRBV3-1 (or the pseudogene TRBV3-2) and J is TRBJ2-3; TRBD2 agrees at 14 bases. The CDR3 length is 16 residues. The germline V gene has CDR1 LGHDT and CDR2 YNNKEL (reference sequence). Trimming took 4 bases from V and 6 from J; bases not matched to a gene: 6. The CDR3 protein is CASSLRTSGGSDTQYF. In nucleotides, the CDR3 is TGTGCCAGCAGCCTCCGGACTAGCGGGGGGTCGGATACGCAGTATTTT.

The rearrangement links TRBV28 to TRBJ2-1; the match to TRBD2 covers 8 bases. Germline CDR1 is MDHEN and CDR2 is SYDVKM. This CDR3 has 13 residues. V lost 9 bases and J lost 1; bases outside the gene matches: 2. In nucleotides, the CDR3 is TGTGCCAGTAGCGGGAATTCCTACAATGAGCAGTTCTTC. Translation gives CASSGNSYNEQFF.

The chain employs TRBV5-1 and TRBJ1-1, with TRBD1 as a possible D gene (6 bases). This CDR3 has 14 residues. The ends were cut back, 3 bases at V and 4 bases at J, with 13 bases in the middle. Germline V gene lookup returns CDR1 SGHRS and CDR2 YFSETQ. The CDR3 is CASSSIQGGTEAFF. CDR3 nucleotides: TGCGCCAGCAGCTCCATACAGGGTGGCACTGAAGCTTTCTTT.

The chain uses TRBV20-1 and TRBJ1-2, with TRBD1 matching over 9 bases. The CDR3 spans 15 residues. Trimming took 3 bases from V and 8 from J; bases not matched to a gene: 13. Germline assignment: CDR1 DFQATT and CDR2 SNEGSKA (reference sequence). The CDR3: CSASFPNRGPWGYTF. In DNA, the CDR3 is TGCAGTGCTAGTTTCCCCAACAGGGGGCCGTGGGGCTACACCTTC.

The chain is built from TRBV14 and TRBJ1-6, with unresolved D. The germline V gene encodes CDR1 SGHDN and CDR2 FVKESK. V was shortened by 2 bases and J by 5 bases, with 13 bases between the two germline ends. The CDR3 loop spans 16 amino acids. The CDR3: CASSQLSAMNNSPLHF. CDR3 nucleotides: TGTGCCAGCAGCCAATTAAGCGCCATGAATAATTCACCCCTCCACTTT.

The chain is built from TRBV19 and TRBJ2-2, with 10 nucleotides matching TRBD1. J lost 4 bases, V lost 5 bases, and 7 bases had no gene match. Germline CDR1 and CDR2: LNHDA and SQIVND (reference sequence). The CDR3 has 16 amino acids. This CDR3 reads CASSVRQGASTGELFF. The DNA of the CDR3 is TGTGCCAGTAGTGTACGACAGGGGGCGAGCACCGGGGAGCTGTTTTTT.

The chain joins TRBV7-8 to TRBJ2-4, with D perhaps TRBD1 (6 bases). Trimming removed 5 bases at V and 7 bases at J, with 18 bases between. The CDR3 is 15 residues long. Germline-derived CDR1 and CDR2 are SGHVS and FQNEAQ. As DNA, the CDR3 is TGTGCCAGCAGCCAGGCAACTGGGGGCTGGAACATTCAGTACTTC. It encodes CASSQATGGWNIQYF.

The chain has TRBV6-2 or TRBV6-3 and TRBJ2-2, with D tentatively TRBD1 (6 bases). Germline V gives CDR1 MNHEY, CDR2 SVGEGT. CDR3 length equals 13 residues. V was clipped by 6 bases and J by 5 bases, with 10 bases between them. For the CDR3, the DNA is TGTGCCAGCAGCACAGGGTTAACCGGGGAGCTGTTTTTT. Protein product: CASSTGLTGELFF.

J is TRBJ2-7 and V is TRBV12-3 or TRBV12-4, with D possibly TRBD2 on 6 matching bases. The CDR3 sequence is 12 residues long. The V end was cut by 5 bases, the J end by 10 bases, with 15 bases between. The CDR3 DNA reads TGTGCCAGCAGTCCTCCAGGGACTCATCAGTACTTC. It encodes CASSPPGTHQYF.